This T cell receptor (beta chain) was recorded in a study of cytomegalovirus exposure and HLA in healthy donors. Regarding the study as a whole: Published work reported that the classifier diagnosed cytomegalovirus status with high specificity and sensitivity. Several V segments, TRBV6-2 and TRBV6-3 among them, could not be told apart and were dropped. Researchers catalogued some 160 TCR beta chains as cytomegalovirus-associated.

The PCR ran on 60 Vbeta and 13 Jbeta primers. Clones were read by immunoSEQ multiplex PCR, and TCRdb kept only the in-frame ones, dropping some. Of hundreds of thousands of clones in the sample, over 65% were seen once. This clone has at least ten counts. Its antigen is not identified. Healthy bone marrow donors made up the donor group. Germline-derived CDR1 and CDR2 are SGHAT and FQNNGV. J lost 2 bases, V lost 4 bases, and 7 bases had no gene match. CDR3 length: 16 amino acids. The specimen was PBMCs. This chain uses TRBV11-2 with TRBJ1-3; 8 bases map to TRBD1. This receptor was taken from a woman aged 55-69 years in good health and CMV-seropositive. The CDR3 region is CASSSKDRGTGNTIYF. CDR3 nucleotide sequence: TGTGCCAGCAGCTCTAAAGACAGGGGTACTGGAAACACCATATATTTT.